The sample holds a few counts of the clone carrying this TCR beta chain. Measured with immunoSEQ multiplex PCR; TCRdb has only the in-frame clones, and not every one. The data show around 300,000 clones, roughly nine tenths seen once. This sample is drawn from a study of blood T cell repertoires in COVID-19. The clonotype was recovered from a man between 50 and 59 years old with acute or convalescent COVID-19. Sequencing was carried out using peripheral blood.

The DNA of the CDR3 is TGTGCCAGCAGCTTGGTGGCAGGGAGGAGGAACACTGAAGCTTTCTTT. Translation: CASSLVAGRRNTEAFF. The gene calls are TRBV5-4 and TRBJ1-1; maybe TRBD1 (5 bases). Germline CDR1 SGHNT, CDR2 YYREEE (reference sequence). This CDR3 contains 16 residues. V lost 0 bases and J 1 base, leaving 13 bases between the germline ends.